These 20 T cell receptor beta chains were sequenced from one sample in a study of blood T cell repertoires in COVID-19. Profiling relied on immunoSEQ multiplex PCR, and the TCRdb table lists in-frame clones only, not all of them. The table has 200,000 to 250,000 clones, about 83% seen once. Sequencing input: PBMCs or T cells enriched from blood (not recorded which). These receptors came from a woman aged 40 to 50 who had recovered from COVID-19.

This clone was seen a single time. This chain connects TRBV19 to TRBJ2-1; 11 bases map to TRBD2. The CDR3 length is 14 residues. Germline V gene lookup returns CDR1 LNHDA and CDR2 SQIVND (reference sequence). V was clipped by 6 bases and J by 6 bases; unmatched bases: 4. The CDR3 bases are TGTGCCAGTAGAAGAGGACTAGCGGGCAATGAGCAGTTCTTC. Its protein is CASRRGLAGNEQFF.

This clone was counted only a few times. This chain uses TRBV7-9 with TRBJ1-1; TRBD1 might be the D (5 bases). The ends were cut back, 0 bases at V and 1 base at J, with 6 bases in the middle. CDR3 length: 14 residues. CDR1 is SEHNR, CDR2 FQNEAQ, per germline (reference sequence). The CDR3 DNA reads as TGTGCCAGCAGCTTAGCGCAGGGGAACACTGAAGCTTTCTTT. It codes for CASSLAQGNTEAFF. The whole variable domain, remainder taken from reference TRBV7-9 and TRBJ1-1, is DTGVSQNPRHKITKRGQNVTFRCDPISEHNRLYWYRQTLGQGPEFLTYFQNEAQLEKSRLLSDRFSAERPKGSFSTLEIQRTEQGDSAMYLCASSLAQGNTEAFFGQGTRLTVV.

This clone was detected many times. The chain links TRBV30 to TRBJ1-4; no clear D gene. V dropped 2 bases and J dropped 8 bases, with 15 bases sitting between them. Germline V gene data show CDR1 as GTSNPN and CDR2 as SVGIG (reference sequence). CDR3 size: 14 residues. CDR3 nucleotides: TGTGCCTGGAGTACCCGGGGAGGGAGCGAAAAACTGTTTTTT. This sequence encodes CAWSTRGGSEKLFF.

The J gene is TRBJ2-7, the V gene TRBV10-3, with TRBD1 matching over 12 bases. The ends lost 4 bases at V and 0 bases at J; junction bases unmatched: 7. In germline, CDR1 is ENHRY, CDR2 SYGVKD. This CDR3 contains 17 residues. CDR3 residues: CAISGRPGQGASYEQYF. In DNA form, the CDR3 reads TGTGCCATCAGTGGACGACCGGGACAGGGGGCCTCCTACGAGCAGTACTTC.

The chain couples TRBV12-3 or TRBV12-4 to TRBJ2-5; 8 bases fit TRBD1. The CDR3 is 13 amino acids. Trimming took 5 bases from V and 4 from J; bases not matched to a gene: 3. The CDR3 loop reads CASSPGGRETQYF. In DNA form, the CDR3 reads TGTGCCAGCAGTCCAGGGGGCCGAGAGACCCAGTACTTC.

With regard to this clone: The sample has other DNA sequences that encode this CDR3 too. This CDR3 is CASSRQGGETQYF. CDR3 DNA sequence: TGTGCCAGCAGCAGACAGGGTGGGGAGACCCAGTACTTC. The chain joins TRBV27 to TRBJ2-5, with 7 nucleotides matching TRBD1. The CDR3 runs 13 residues. Per germline, CDR1 MNHEY and CDR2 SMNVEV (reference sequence). J was trimmed by 5 bases and V by 6 bases; bases with no gene match: 6.

The chain has TRBV6-5 and TRBJ2-7; 7 positions agree with TRBD2. The CDR3 runs 13 residues. From germline, CDR1 is MNHEY and CDR2 SVGAGI. V was pared by 11 bases and J by 3 bases, with 10 bases of the junction left unmatched. DNA of the CDR3: TGTGCCGTGGGGCGGGAGTCAGTCTACGAGCAGTACTTC. It codes for CAVGRESVYEQYF.

V gene TRBV5-1 combines with J gene TRBJ2-5; TRBD1 might be the D (6 bases). The CDR3 has 17 residues. The V gene lost 3 bases and the J gene lost 1 base, with 19 bases spanning the gap. Germline V gives CDR1 SGHRS, CDR2 YFSETQ. The CDR3 nucleotides read TGCGCCAGCAGCTGGGGGAACGGACAGCCAATCCAAGAGACCCAGTACTTC. The encoded protein is CASSWGNGQPIQETQYF.

V gene TRBV6-5 combines with J gene TRBJ2-5; TRBD2 aligns across 10 bases. The V segment lost 5 bases and the J segment 7 bases; nucleotides outside the gene matches: 7. CDR3 size: 14 residues. The germline V gene encodes CDR1 MNHEY and CDR2 SVGAGI. Written as DNA, the CDR3 is TGTGCCAGCAGTCAGCGGGAGGGCCTTTTGACCCAGTACTTC. As protein: CASSQREGLLTQYF.

J is TRBJ2-1 and V is TRBV28; D may be TRBD2 (5 bases). CDR1 and CDR2 (germline): MDHEN, SYDVKM. The length of the CDR3 is 13 residues. V was cut by 5 bases and J by 8 bases, with 13 bases left in between. The CDR3 sequence is CASSPRLIHEQFF. The CDR3 DNA reads as TGTGCCAGCAGTCCGCGACTAATACATGAGCAGTTCTTC. The variable domain in full, completed from reference TRBV28 and TRBJ2-1, reads DVKVTQSSRYLVKRTGEKVFLECVQDMDHENMFWYRQDPGLGLRLIYFSYDVKMKEKGDIPEGYSVSREKKERFSLILESASTNQTSMYLCASSPRLIHEQFFGPGTRLTVL.

This clone appeared a few times. The J gene is TRBJ2-7, the V gene TRBV7-9, with TRBD2 as a possible D gene (5 bases). CDR1 is SEHNR and CDR2 is FQNEAQ in the germline V gene (reference sequence). The CDR3 extends over 13 amino acids. V dropped 4 bases and J dropped 1 base, with 8 bases sitting between them. The CDR3 nucleotides read TGTGCCAGCAGCTCCGGGGTGTCCTACGAGCAGTACGTC. Encoded protein: CASSSGVSYEQYV.

Turning to this clone: Other nucleotide sequences from this sample produce the same CDR3. The V and J genes are TRBV9 and TRBJ1-3; 7 bases are shared with TRBD1. This CDR3 region has 14 residues. Unmatched junction bases numbered 0, after V lost 1 base and J lost 2 bases. CDR1 SGDLS and CDR2 YYNGEE come from the germline V gene. DNA for the CDR3: TGTGCCAGCAGCGTAACAGGGGCTGGAAACACCATATATTTT. Protein product: CASSVTGAGNTIYF.

This clone occurred once. The chain links TRBV3-1 (or the pseudogene TRBV3-2) to TRBJ1-1; perhaps TRBD1 as D (5 bases). This CDR3 contains 13 residues. Per the germline V gene, CDR1 is LGHDT and CDR2 is YNNKEL (reference sequence). V gave up 4 bases and J gave up 2 bases, with 8 bases separating them. The CDR3 loop is CASSRQGNTEAFF. The CDR3 DNA follows: TGTGCCAGCAGCCGCCAGGGAAACACTGAAGCTTTCTTT.

The chain links TRBV5-1 to TRBJ1-2, with a possible D match to TRBD1 (6 bases). The germline V and J ends were trimmed by 4 bases and 7 bases, with 17 bases remaining between them. This CDR3 is 14 amino acids long. Germline V lookup: CDR1 SGHRS, CDR2 YFSETQ. The CDR3 nucleotides read TGCGCCAGCAGCCTAAGGCAGGGGAAGGGTGGCTACACCTTC. Translated: CASSLRQGKGGYTF.

The CDR3 nucleotides are TGTGCCAGCAGCCTGGGACAGCCCGAGCAGTTCTTC. It specifies CASSLGQPEQFF. The chain joins TRBV7-9 to TRBJ2-1; TRBD1 agrees at 7 bases. The germline V gene encodes CDR1 SEHNR and CDR2 FQNEAQ (reference sequence). Losses at the gene ends were 5 bases for V and 10 bases for J; bases not matched to a gene: 5. The CDR3 is 12 residues long.

V is TRBV5-4 and J is TRBJ1-2; possible D gene TRBD1, 5 bases. Germline assignment: CDR1 SGHNT and CDR2 YYREEE (reference sequence). V dropped 3 bases and J dropped 8 bases, with 11 bases sitting between them. This CDR3 is 12 amino acids long. CDR3 region: CASSSPGGGYTF. In DNA form, the CDR3 reads TGTGCCAGCAGCTCCCCTGGGGGGGGCTACACCTTC.

The chain employs TRBV25-1 and TRBJ2-1; TRBD2 matches 10 bases. The V gene's germline CDR1 is MGHDK and CDR2 SYGVNS. The CDR3 has 18 amino acids. The V segment lost 3 bases and the J segment 3 bases; nucleotides outside the gene matches: 11. The CDR3 sequence is CASSDPQMVAGGYNEQFF. In nucleotides, the CDR3 is TGTGCCAGCAGTGACCCCCAGATGGTAGCGGGAGGCTACAATGAGCAGTTCTTC.

This clone was counted between two and nine times. This CDR3 is also generated by other DNA sequences in the sample. The V gene is TRBV29-1, the J gene TRBJ1-2; tentatively, D is TRBD1 (6 bases). The V gene's germline CDR1 is SQVTM and CDR2 ANQGSEA. The CDR3 contains 12 residues. The V end lost 7 bases, the J end lost 1 base, and 10 bases lay between the germline ends. Here the CDR3 DNA reads TGCAGCGCACTACAGGGTAACTATGGCTACACCTTC. This gives the protein CSALQGNYGYTF.

This clone was picked up a small number of times. The rearrangement joins TRBV16 to TRBJ2-3; 16 bases align to TRBD2. This CDR3 contains 18 residues. CDR1 and CDR2 from the germline V gene are KGHSY and FQNENV. The V gene end was trimmed by 0 bases and the J gene end by 7 bases; junction bases not matched to a gene: 7. The CDR3 sequence is CASSQSGTSGRATNTQYF. The CDR3 nucleotides read TGTGCCAGCAGCCAATCTGGGACTAGCGGGAGGGCCACTAATACGCAGTATTTT. Filled out from reference TRBV16 and TRBJ2-3, the complete variable domain reads GEEVAQTPKHLVRGEGQKAKLYCAPIKGHSYVFWYQQVLKNEFKFLISFQNENVFDETGMPKERFSAKCLPNSPCSLEIQATKLEDSAVYFCASSQSGTSGRATNTQYFGPGTRLTVL.

This clone was picked up one time. The CDR3: CASSASGTRSYEQYF. The CDR3 nucleotides are TGTGCCAGCAGCGCGAGCGGGACCCGTTCCTACGAGCAGTACTTC. V gene TRBV9 combines with J gene TRBJ2-7; 7 bases are shared with TRBD2. The CDR3 runs 15 residues. V gave up 3 bases and J gave up 1 base; unmatched junction bases: 7. Germline V lookup: CDR1 SGDLS, CDR2 YYNGEE.